Listed here are 29 T cell receptor beta chains from one sample, sequenced in a study of tumor-infiltrating lymphocytes in oesophageal squamous cell carcinoma. MiXCR was run by TCRdb on the PCR reads, yielding one entry per CDR3 protein. The profile shows about 21,000 distinct CDR3 sequences, 35% to 40% of them singletons. Sequencing used esophageal tumor tissue. The source is a male donor with esophageal squamous cell carcinoma.

The sample holds many counts of this clonotype. The chain uses TRBV19 and TRBJ2-7, with unresolved D. Germline V lookup: CDR1 LNHDA, CDR2 SQIVND (reference sequence). The CDR3 consists of 16 residues. V lost 6 bases and J 2 bases, leaving 20 bases between the germline ends. DNA of the CDR3: TGTGCCAGTAGAACCACACACCAAACTCCCACCTACGAGCAGTACTTC. This sequence encodes CASRTTHQTPTYEQYF.

By sample fraction, this clonotype is medium-sized (0.01 to 0.1%). The chain recombines TRBV7-6 with TRBJ2-7, with 7 positions matching TRBD1. This CDR3 spans 15 amino acids. The V and J ends lost 5 bases and 2 bases, in that order; junction bases with no gene match: 9. CDR1 is SGHVS and CDR2 is FNYEAQ in the germline V gene. The DNA of the CDR3 is TGTGCCAGCAGCCCCGGACAGGAGGCCCCCTACGAGCAGTACTTC. Protein product: CASSPGQEAPYEQYF. The full variable domain, completed using reference TRBV7-6 and TRBJ2-7, is GAGVSQSPRYKVTKRGQDVALRCDPISGHVSLYWYRQALGQGPEFLTYFNYEAQQDKSGLPNDRFSAERPEGSISTLTIQRTEQRDSAMYRCASSPGQEAPYEQYFGPGTRLTVT.

This clonotype turned up a few times. The CDR3 spells CASSTRGREFF. In DNA form, the CDR3 reads TGTGCCAGCAGTACCCGGGGGAGGGAGTTCTTC. This chain links TRBV28 with TRBJ2-1; 7 positions agree with TRBD2. J lost 14 bases, V lost 5 bases, and 6 bases had no gene match. CDR1 is MDHEN and CDR2 is SYDVKM in the germline V gene. The CDR3 totals 11 residues.

The chain uses TRBV18 and TRBJ1-1; D gene uncertain. Germline V gene lookup returns CDR1 KGHSH and CDR2 LQKENI. The V gene lost 1 base and the J gene lost 4 bases, with 10 bases spanning the gap. The CDR3 contains 14 residues. The CDR3 coding sequence is TGTGCCAGCTCACCACAGAATTTGACCACTGAAGCTTTCTTT. It is translated as CASSPQNLTTEAFF.

This clonotype is a singleton in its sample. The J gene is TRBJ2-4, the V gene TRBV18; weak D call: TRBD2 (6 bases). TRBJ2-7 matches the DNA end more closely, so the J call is doubtful. From germline, CDR1 is KGHSH and CDR2 LQKENI. This CDR3 has 15 amino acids. CDR3 protein: CASSPPSPGAYEQYF. As DNA, the CDR3 is TGTGCCAGCTCACCACCAAGCCCGGGGGCCTACGAGCAGTACTTC.

The genes are TRBV7-2 and TRBJ2-5, with 10 bases fitting TRBD1. The V gene's germline CDR1 is SGHTA and CDR2 FQGNSA. CDR3 length equals 15 residues. The junction had 4 bases not matched to a gene; V was cut back by 5 bases and J by 1 base. Here the CDR3 reads CASSRGQGFQETQYF. The CDR3 coding sequence is TGTGCCAGCAGCAGGGGACAGGGGTTCCAAGAGACCCAGTACTTC.

This clonotype was seen ten or more times. The chain carries TRBV4-1 and TRBJ2-1, with TRBD1 identical over 7 bases. CDR1 and CDR2 (germline): MGHRA, YSYEKL. The CDR3 is 14 residues long. J was trimmed by 6 bases and V by 1 base; bases with no gene match: 3. In nucleotides, the CDR3 is TGCGCCAGCAGCCAAGGACAGGGTGGCAATGAGCAGTTCTTC. Translating it yields CASSQGQGGNEQFF.

This clonotype was recorded a few times. A read error is likely, as this CDR3 ends without the conserved phenylalanine or tryptophan. No DNA is shown, since the ends of the CDR3 on it are uncertain; the CDR3 is the one TCRdb lists. V usage is TRBV6-6 and J usage is TRBJ2-6. From its first to its last residue, the CDR3 has 9 amino acids. Germline values: CDR1 MNHNY, CDR2 SVGAGI (reference sequence). CDR3 protein: CASSSDGTP.

This clonotype showed up many times. J is TRBJ2-1 and V is TRBV5-1, with D tentatively TRBD2 (5 bases). The CDR3 extends over 15 amino acids. V shed 5 bases and J shed 0 bases, with 12 bases lying between them. Germline-derived CDR1 and CDR2 are SGHRS and YFSETQ. The CDR3 DNA is TGCGCCAGCAGTACTCGCGGAGGCTCCTACAATGAGCAGTTCTTC. Amino acids: CASSTRGGSYNEQFF.

The CDR3 loop is CASSFLAAELGGNEQYF. CDR3 coding DNA: TGTGCCAGCAGCTTCTTAGCGGCCGAGTTGGGTGGAAATGAGCAGTACTTC. The chain combines TRBV7-6 with TRBJ2-7, with D possibly TRBD2 on 6 matching bases. Germline CDR1 SGHVS, CDR2 FNYEAQ. Trimming shortened V by 3 bases and J by 7 bases, and 25 bases separated the two germline ends. The length of the CDR3 is 17 residues.

This clonotype has ten or more counts. The V gene is TRBV7-2, the J gene TRBJ2-1; the D is unclear. Deletions cut 1 base from V and 12 bases from J, with 10 bases between. The germline V gene has CDR1 SGHTA and CDR2 FQGNSA. CDR3 length: 12 amino acids. The CDR3 sequence is CASSLGGMGQFF. CDR3 nucleotide sequence: TGTGCCAGCAGCTTAGGAGGTATGGGGCAGTTCTTC. Filled out from reference TRBV7-2 and TRBJ2-1, the complete variable domain reads GAGVSQSPSNKVTEKGKDVELRCDPISGHTALYWYRQSLGQGLEFLIYFQGNSAPDKSGLPSDRFSAERTGGSVSTLTIQRTQQEDSAVYLCASSLGGMGQFFGPGTRLTVL.

This clonotype was seen ten or more times. The rearrangement links TRBV11-3 to TRBJ2-1, with D unresolved. Germline-derived CDR1 and CDR2 are SGHNT and YENEEA. The CDR3 spans 13 residues. Trimming left V 1 base short and J 3 bases short, with 4 bases between. Here the CDR3 DNA reads TGTGCCAGCAGCTTAGGTCGCTACAATGAGCAGTTCTTC. Its translation is CASSLGRYNEQFF.

This clonotype ranks as medium-sized (0.01 to 0.1%). This rearrangement joins TRBV7-6 to TRBJ2-3; D is unclear. CDR3 size: 14 residues. Germline V gives CDR1 SGHVS, CDR2 FNYEAQ. Trimming removed 5 bases at V and 7 bases at J, with 16 bases between. CDR3 sequence (DNA): TGTGCCAGCAGCCCTCTTGACGGCGGTTATACGCAGTATTTT. Its translation is CASSPLDGGYTQYF.

The chain couples TRBV24-1 to TRBJ2-7; 11 bases are shared with TRBD1. Germline assignment: CDR1 KGHDR and CDR2 SFDVKD. CDR3 length: 15 residues. Losses at the gene ends were 3 bases for V and 4 bases for J; bases not matched to a gene: 4. In nucleotides, the CDR3 is TGTGCCACCAGTGATGCCGGGACAGGGGGGTACGAGCAGTACTTC. Translation: CATSDAGTGGYEQYF.

This clonotype was observed at least ten times. The chain uses TRBV6-1 and TRBJ1-2; 8 bases line up with TRBD1. CDR3 length equals 14 residues. The junction had 15 bases not matched to a gene; V was cut back by 10 bases and J by 8 bases. Germline values: CDR1 MNHNS, CDR2 SASEGT. CDR3 in DNA: TGTGCCACGACCGCAGGGGGCTCCCAGGGGGGCTACACCTTC. Protein: CATTAGGSQGGYTF.

In its sample, this clonotype was seen many times. The chain has TRBV6-1 and TRBJ2-5; D is uncertain. Germline CDR1 MNHNS, CDR2 SASEGT. CDR3 size: 13 residues. The V end was cut by 6 bases, the J end by 7 bases, with 15 bases between. DNA of the CDR3: TGTGCCAGCAGGATCGACCACAGTCGGACCCAGTACTTC. Amino acids: CASRIDHSRTQYF.

This clonotype was seen many times. V and J are TRBV10-3 and TRBJ1-2; possibly TRBD1 for D (6 bases). The CDR3 has 12 amino acids. The germline CDR1 and CDR2 sequences are ENHRY and SYGVKD. V lost 2 bases and J lost 8, with 9 bases in between. CDR3 DNA sequence: TGTGCCATCAGTGAGCCAGGGGAAGGCTACACCTTC. This translates into CAISEPGEGYTF.

This chain uses TRBV30 with TRBJ2-2, with 14 positions matching TRBD2. Germline V gene data show CDR1 as GTSNPN and CDR2 as SVGIG (reference sequence). Germline trimming cut 3 bases from V and 9 bases from J; bases unmatched to any gene: 6. There are 15 residues in the CDR3. The CDR3 bases are TGTGCCTGGAGCCGACTAGCGGGGGGGCCCCGGGAGCTGTTTTTT. It codes for CAWSRLAGGPRELFF.

A few counts support this clonotype. The chain combines TRBV6-2 or TRBV6-3 with TRBJ2-7; 8 nucleotides agree with TRBD1. The CDR3 covers 16 residues. Trimming at V came to 2 bases and at J to 4 bases, leaving 10 bases not matched to a gene. The germline V gene encodes CDR1 MNHEY and CDR2 SVGEGT. The CDR3 bases are TGTGCCAGCAGTTACGGTCCAGGGGGCGAAAGGTACGAGCAGTACTTC. Its translation: CASSYGPGGERYEQYF.

This clonotype was counted at least ten times. This chain connects TRBV2 to TRBJ2-7; no reliable D call. The CDR3 is made up of 12 amino acids. The V end was cut by 4 bases, the J end by 1 base, with 5 bases between. Germline V gives CDR1 SNHLY, CDR2 FYNNEI. The CDR3: CASSGLSYEQYF. CDR3 in DNA: TGTGCCAGCAGTGGCCTTTCCTACGAGCAGTACTTC.

This clonotype turned up a few times. The rearrangement links TRBV20-1 to TRBJ1-3, with D unresolved. V was pared by 1 base and J by 8 bases, with 12 bases between. This CDR3 is built from 13 residues. Looked up from germline, CDR1 is DFQATT and CDR2 is SNEGSKA (reference sequence). The CDR3: CSARGDSPDTIYF. DNA for the CDR3: TGCAGTGCTAGAGGAGACTCCCCGGACACCATATATTTT.

This clonotype was seen at least ten times. The gene calls are TRBV5-1 and TRBJ2-7; TRBD1 aligns across 9 bases. V shed 2 bases, J shed 2 bases, and the junction held 5 bases outside the gene matches. Germline V gene data show CDR1 as SGHRS and CDR2 as YFSETQ. CDR3 length: 15 residues. The DNA of the CDR3 is TGCGCCAGCAGCTTTACAGGGGGCGCGACCTACGAGCAGTACTTC. Residues: CASSFTGGATYEQYF. Full variable domain (rest looked up from reference TRBV5-1 and TRBJ2-7): KAGVTQTPRYLIKTRGQQVTLSCSPISGHRSVSWYQQTPGQGLQFLFEYFSETQRNKGNFPGRFSGRQFSNSRSEMNVSTLELGDSALYLCASSFTGGATYEQYFGPGTRLTVT.

This clonotype is termed medium-sized. The V gene is TRBV6-2 or TRBV6-3, the J gene TRBJ2-1; D unclear. The CDR3 runs to 13 residues. Trimming shortened V by 0 bases and J by 8 bases, and 8 bases separated the two germline ends. The germline V gene encodes CDR1 MNHEY and CDR2 SVGEGT. The CDR3 region has the DNA TGTGCCAGCAGTTACTCGCCCAATTATGAGCAGTTCTTC. Encoded protein: CASSYSPNYEQFF.

This clonotype was seen a handful of times. The chain links TRBV6-1 to TRBJ2-3; 7 positions match TRBD2. Germline V gene lookup returns CDR1 MNHNS and CDR2 SASEGT. Losses at the gene ends were 4 bases for V and 14 bases for J; bases not matched to a gene: 21. The CDR3 covers 16 residues. The CDR3 sequence: CASSALVGGHTGELYF. CDR3 bases: TGTGCCAGCAGTGCCCTGGTGGGAGGGCACACCGGGGAGCTGTATTTT.

This clonotype was counted many times. The V call is TRBV7-2, the J call TRBJ2-2; 9 bases align to TRBD2. Per germline, CDR1 SGHTA and CDR2 FQGNSA. V was clipped by 1 base and J by 6 bases; unmatched bases: 12. This CDR3 region has 18 residues. The DNA of the CDR3 is TGTGCCAGCAGCTTAGAGGCACTCAGTAGCGGGGGTCCCGGGGAGCTGTTTTTT. This translates into CASSLEALSSGGPGELFF.

With respect to this clonotype: No conserved phenylalanine or tryptophan ends this CDR3, so it is likely a read error. The DNA is left out, because the CDR3 cannot be placed on it with certainty; the CDR3 is given as TCRdb lists it. The V and J genes are TRBV12-3 or TRBV12-4 and TRBJ2-7; the table assigns TRBD1, which was not confirmed against the DNA. The CDR3 comprises 14 residues, both ends counted. The CDR3 here is CASSPETYGYTFGS.

V is TRBV6-8 and J is TRBJ2-1; 8 nucleotides match TRBD2. The J call may be in error: the DNA end matches TRBJ2-7 better. The germline V gene has CDR1 MNHGY and CDR2 SAAAGT. The CDR3 covers 13 residues. CDR3 residues: CASSSTGGSSQYF. CDR3 DNA sequence: TGTGCCAGCAGTTCGACGGGAGGGAGTTCGCAGTACTTC.

This clonotype was counted a few times. This chain uses TRBV7-9 with TRBJ2-7, with 8 bases matching TRBD1. This CDR3 contains 14 residues. The V gene's germline CDR1 is SEHNR and CDR2 FQNEAQ (reference sequence). V lost 1 base, J lost 5 bases, and 4 bases stayed unmatched. Here the CDR3 reads CASSLGTGSHEQYF. In DNA form, the CDR3 reads TGTGCCAGCAGCTTAGGGACAGGGAGCCACGAGCAGTACTTC. Full variable domain (remainder filled in from reference TRBV7-9 and TRBJ2-7): DTGVSQNPRHKITKRGQNVTFRCDPISEHNRLYWYRQTLGQGPEFLTYFQNEAQLEKSRLLSDRFSAERPKGSFSTLEIQRTEQGDSAMYLCASSLGTGSHEQYFGPGTRLTVT.

The chain has TRBV6-8 and TRBJ2-3; 7 bases are shared with TRBD2. The DNA matches TRBJ2-1 better at its end, which makes the J call doubtful. This CDR3 spans 16 amino acids. CDR1 and CDR2 (germline): MNHGY, SAAAGT. The CDR3 nucleotides are TGTGCCAGCAGTTCCCGACTAGCCAACTCCTACAATGAGCAGTTCTTC. Translated: CASSSRLANSYNEQFF.